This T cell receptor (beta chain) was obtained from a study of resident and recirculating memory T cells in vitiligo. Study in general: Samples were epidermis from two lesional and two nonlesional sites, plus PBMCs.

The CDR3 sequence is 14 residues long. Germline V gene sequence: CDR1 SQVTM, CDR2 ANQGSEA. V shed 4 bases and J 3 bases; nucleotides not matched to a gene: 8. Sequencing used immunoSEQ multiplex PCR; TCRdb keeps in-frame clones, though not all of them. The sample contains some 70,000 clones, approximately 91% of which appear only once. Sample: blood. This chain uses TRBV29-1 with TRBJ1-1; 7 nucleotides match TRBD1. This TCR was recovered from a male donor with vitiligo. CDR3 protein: CSVVSRTGDTEAFF. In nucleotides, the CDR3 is TGCAGCGTTGTGTCGCGGACAGGAGACACTGAAGCTTTCTTT.